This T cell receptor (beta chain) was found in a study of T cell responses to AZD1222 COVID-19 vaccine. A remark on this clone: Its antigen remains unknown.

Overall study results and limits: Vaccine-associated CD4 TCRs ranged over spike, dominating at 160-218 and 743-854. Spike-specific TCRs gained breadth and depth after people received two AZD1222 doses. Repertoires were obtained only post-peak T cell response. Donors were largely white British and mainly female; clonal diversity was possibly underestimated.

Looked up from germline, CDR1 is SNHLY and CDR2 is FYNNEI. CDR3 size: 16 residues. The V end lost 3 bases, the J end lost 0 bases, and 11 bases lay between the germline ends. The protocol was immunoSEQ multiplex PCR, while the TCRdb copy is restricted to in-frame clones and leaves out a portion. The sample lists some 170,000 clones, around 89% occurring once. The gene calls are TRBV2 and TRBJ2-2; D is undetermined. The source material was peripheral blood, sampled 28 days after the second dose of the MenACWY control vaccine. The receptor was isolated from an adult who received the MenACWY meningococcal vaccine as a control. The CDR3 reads CASSDSVAANTGELFF. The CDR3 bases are TGTGCCAGCAGTGATTCGGTGGCCGCGAACACCGGGGAGCTGTTTTTT.